This T cell receptor beta chain was documented in a study of blood T cell repertoires in COVID-19. Study-wide context: Italy, Spain and the United States were the sources of the convalescent and acute COVID-19 samples.

Per the study methods: Reference gene primers were amplified, and this amplification served to estimate nucleated cell counts. Sequenced by immunoSEQ multiplex PCR; TCRdb stores in-frame clones only, minus some. V, J and clone size reflect that table, while D and trimming were determined from the DNA. This sample has fewer than 300,000 clones, with about three quarters found just once. Input material: peripheral blood. The receptor was isolated from a woman aged 80 or over with acute or convalescent COVID-19.

In nucleotides, the CDR3 is TGTGCCAGCAGTGAGGGTAGCGGGGGGGCTACCGGGGAGCTGTTTTTT. Translating gives CASSEGSGGATGELFF. This chain uses TRBV6-1 with TRBJ2-2; 11 bases map to TRBD2. The CDR3 totals 16 residues. Germline CDR1 and CDR2: MNHNS and SASEGT. V was pared by 3 bases and J by 5 bases, with 5 bases of the junction left unmatched.